Listed below are T cell receptor beta chains from one sample, sequenced in a study of identifying expanded T cells in peripheral blood. The table came from immunoSEQ multiplex PCR; TCRdb's copy has only in-frame clones and leaves some out. Here the sample spans around 85,000 clones, about 89% being singletons. Sequencing used blood. These receptors were obtained from a person aged 18 to 70 in good health. Each CDR3 is given with its conserved first and last residue. A D gene is named only where the DNA matches it firmly. Clone size is shown for a subset of rows, as once, few, many or a class of expanded clone.

V	D	size	J	CDR3	DNA
TRBV7-2	TRBD2	NA	TRBJ2-1	CASSARTSGSAEQFF	TGTGCCAGCAGCGCACGGACTAGCGGGAGTGCCGAGCAGTTCTTC
TRBV5-6	NA	NA	TRBJ1-2	CASSLPDYYGYTF	TGTGCCAGCAGCTTGCCGGATTACTATGGCTACACCTTC
TRBV6-5	TRBD1	NA	TRBJ2-2	CASRYGTGGTGELFF	TGTGCCAGCAGATACGGGACAGGGGGGACCGGGGAGCTGTTTTTT
TRBV5-8	NA	NA	TRBJ1-1	CASSFSRQSEAFF	TGTGCCAGCAGCTTCAGCAGACAATCTGAAGCTTTCTTT
TRBV6-5	NA	NA	TRBJ1-6	CASRFIGAGAPLHF	TGTGCCAGCAGGTTTATTGGGGCAGGAGCCCCCCTCCACTTT
TRBV29-1	TRBD1	NA	TRBJ2-3	CSVIPRTGAGTDTQYF	TGCAGCGTTATTCCTAGGACAGGGGCTGGCACAGATACGCAGTATTTT
TRBV7-6	NA	once	TRBJ1-6	CASSLGTDFGSPLHF	TGTGCCAGCAGCTTGGGGACGGACTTTGGTTCACCCCTCCACTTT
TRBV7-2	NA	NA	TRBJ1-3	CASSLEKLGNTIYF	TGTGCCAGCAGCTTGGAGAAATTGGGGAACACCATATATTTT
TRBV7-2	NA	NA	TRBJ1-5	CASSSYRNQPQHF	TGTGCCAGCAGCTCCTACAGAAATCAGCCCCAGCATTTT
TRBV5-5	TRBD1	NA	TRBJ2-7	CASSSPRGTGDYEQYF	TGTGCCAGCAGCTCGCCCCGGGGGACAGGGGACTACGAGCAGTACTTC
TRBV5-4	NA	once	TRBJ2-7	CASSLDPGTSYEQYF	TGTGCCAGCAGCTTGGACCCAGGGACATCATACGAGCAGTACTTC
TRBV30	TRBD1	few	TRBJ1-2	CAWSRDRPRGYTF	TGTGCCTGGAGTAGGGACAGGCCGCGGGGCTACACCTTC
TRBV21-1	NA	NA	TRBJ2-1	CASSKGRQGAGGRDNEQFF	TGTGCCAGCAGCAAAGGCCGACAGGGAGCTGGAGGGAGGGACAATGAGCAGTTCTTC
TRBV6-6	TRBD2	NA	TRBJ2-5	CASSLGPAGVETQYF	TGTGCCAGCAGCCTGGGCCCAGCGGGAGTAGAGACCCAGTACTTC
TRBV5-1	NA	once	TRBJ1-1	CASSPGGASTEAFF	TGCGCCAGCAGCCCCGGGGGGGCAAGCACTGAAGCTTTCTTT
TRBV28	NA	NA	TRBJ2-2	CASSLGAWLATGELFF	TGTGCCAGCAGTTTGGGGGCCTGGCTGGCCACCGGGGAGCTGTTTTTT
TRBV30	NA	NA	TRBJ1-5	CAWSSGNQPQHF	TGTGCCTGGAGTAGTGGCAATCAGCCCCAGCATTTT
TRBV6-1	NA	NA	TRBJ2-7	CASSLSGTHYEQYF	TGTGCCAGCAGTCTTTCCGGGACACATTACGAGCAGTACTTC
TRBV28	NA	NA	TRBJ1-1	CASSLGTEAFF	TGTGCCAGCAGTTTAGGTACTGAAGCTTTCTTT
TRBV2	NA	NA	TRBJ2-7	CASSPFDLVYEQYF	TGTGCCAGCAGTCCCTTCGACCTAGTCTACGAGCAGTACTTC
TRBV28	TRBD1	once	TRBJ1-2	CASSPQQGVYGYTF	TGTGCCAGCAGTCCCCAACAGGGGGTCTATGGCTACACCTTC
TRBV10-3	NA	NA	TRBJ2-3	CAISRDSKFTDTQYF	TGTGCCATCAGCCGGGACTCAAAGTTCACAGATACGCAGTATTTT
TRBV19	NA	NA	TRBJ2-6	CASSTLEGTGANVLTF	TGTGCCAGTAGTACGCTTGAGGGGACGGGGGCCAACGTCCTGACTTTC
TRBV5-1	NA	NA	TRBJ1-2	CASSTEGLGYTF	TGCGCCAGCAGCACAGAGGGGCTAGGCTACACCTTC
TRBV7-2	TRBD1	NA	TRBJ2-2	CASSTGGGNTGELFF	TGTGCCAGCAGCACAGGGGGTGGGAACACCGGGGAGCTGTTTTTT
TRBV4-3	NA	NA	TRBJ2-5	CASSQGGRETQYF	TGCGCCAGCAGCCAAGGGGGCCGAGAGACCCAGTACTTC
TRBV19	TRBD1	NA	TRBJ2-2	CASSMARQGVGELFF	TGTGCCAGTAGTATGGCGAGACAGGGTGTCGGGGAGCTGTTTTTT
TRBV30	NA	once	TRBJ1-5	CAWSGGGGNQPQHF	TGTGCCTGGAGTGGGGGAGGTGGCAATCAGCCCCAGCATTTT
TRBV6-5	NA	NA	TRBJ2-1	CASRSGPHNEQFF	TGTGCCAGCCGTTCGGGACCCCACAATGAGCAGTTCTTC
TRBV28	NA	NA	TRBJ2-5	CASAPLDSPGETQYF	TGTGCCAGCGCCCCTTTGGACAGTCCGGGGGAGACCCAGTACTTC
TRBV2	TRBD1	NA	TRBJ1-5	CASSARGANQPQHF	TGTGCCAGCAGTGCCAGGGGGGCCAATCAGCCCCAGCATTTT
TRBV7-9	NA	few	TRBJ2-1	CASSLVMVGRNEQFF	TGTGCCAGCAGCTTAGTGATGGTAGGACGCAATGAGCAGTTCTTC
TRBV11-1	TRBD1	once	TRBJ1-2	CASRPLTGDYGYTF	TGTGCCAGCAGACCGCTAACAGGGGACTATGGCTACACCTTC
TRBV5-4	TRBD2	NA	TRBJ2-7	CASSLGSGAHRQQYF	TGTGCCAGCAGCTTGGGTAGCGGGGCCCATAGGCAGCAGTACTTC
TRBV4-3	NA	NA	TRBJ1-1	CASSQEVGSTEAFF	TGCGCCAGCAGCCAAGAGGTCGGGAGCACTGAAGCTTTCTTT
TRBV28	NA	NA	TRBJ1-5	CASSPGLRSNQPQHF	TGTGCCAGCAGTCCTGGACTACGGAGCAATCAGCCCCAGCATTTT
TRBV13	TRBD1	NA	TRBJ1-1	CASSSPQGATSENTEAFF	TGTGCCAGCAGCTCTCCTCAGGGGGCGACGTCCGAGAACACTGAAGCTTTCTTT
TRBV19	NA	NA	TRBJ2-1	CASSIKRGGNEQFF	TGTGCCAGTAGTATCAAAAGGGGCGGCAATGAGCAGTTCTTC
TRBV30	NA	once	TRBJ1-5	CAWSRQGNQPQHF	TGTGCCTGGAGTCGGCAGGGCAATCAGCCCCAGCATTTT
TRBV4-3	NA	NA	TRBJ1-2	CASSQDVTSNYGYTF	TGCGCCAGCAGCCAAGATGTTACCAGTAACTATGGCTACACCTTC
TRBV11-2	NA	NA	TRBJ2-1	CASSLVGQGLYNEQFF	TGTGCCAGCAGCTTAGTTGGCCAGGGACTCTACAATGAGCAGTTCTTC
TRBV7-2	NA	NA	TRBJ2-4	CASSLTGSGVAKNIQYF	TGTGCCAGCAGCTTAACAGGGAGTGGGGTAGCCAAAAACATTCAGTACTTC
TRBV7-2	TRBD2	once	TRBJ2-3	CASSFLAGAADTQYF	TGTGCCAGCAGCTTCTTGGCGGGAGCGGCAGATACGCAGTATTTT
TRBV4-3	NA	NA	TRBJ1-1	CASSQIGRPEAFF	TGCGCCAGCAGCCAAATTGGACGGCCTGAAGCTTTCTTT
TRBV7-9	NA	NA	TRBJ2-1	CASSLASTPYNEQFF	TGTGCCAGCAGCTTAGCTTCGACTCCTTACAATGAGCAGTTCTTC